This T cell receptor beta chain was recorded in a study of vaccination effects on CD4 cells after COVID-19. V shed 6 bases and J 2 bases; nucleotides not matched to a gene: 2. This CDR3 is built from 14 residues. Germline-derived CDR1 and CDR2 are ENHRY and SYGVKD. Worth noting for this clone: Its target is not known.

Once cultured for approximately ten days, the cells underwent separation to obtain CD4+ T cells. Participants received two doses of either the BNT162b2 or mRNA-1273 vaccine. Neither prior SARS-CoV-2 infection nor positive nucleocapsid antibodies were present in the vaccine recipients. This table comes from immunoSEQ multiplex PCR, and its TCRdb copy is limited to in-frame clones, with some not included. This sample has some 60,000 clones, with about 78% found just once. Source: CD4+ T cells from PBMCs cultured without peptide, taken after COVID-19 vaccination. The rearrangement links TRBV10-3 to TRBJ2-7, with 12 nucleotides matching TRBD1. The sequence derives from a human donor who received a COVID-19 vaccine. The CDR3 DNA sequence: TGTGCCATCAGAGGGACAGGGGGCGCCTACGAGCAGTACTTC. Its protein is CAIRGTGGAYEQYF.